The T cell receptor (beta chain) under discussion was sequenced for a study of CD8 T cells in Susac syndrome. This CDR3 is 12 amino acids long. CDR1 and CDR2 (germline): SQVTM, ANQGSEA. Germline trimming cut 5 bases from V and 8 bases from J; bases unmatched to any gene: 6. Notes on this clonotype: The antigen is unknown.

RNA was extracted with the RNeasy kit, and a quantity of about 0.45 to 1 ug was reverse transcribed using random hexamers. Multiplex immunoSEQ PCR targeted 54 Vbeta and 13 Jbeta TCR beta segments. Using its own MiXCR run on the immunoSEQ multiplex PCR reads, TCRdb lists one record per CDR3 protein. In the table there are about 170,000 distinct CDR3 sequences, about 96% of which are singletons. Points from the study as a whole: Repertoires of Susac syndrome CD4+ T cells lacked clonal expansion.

The receptor's source is a human donor with Susac syndrome. This chain uses TRBV29-1 with TRBJ2-4, with 7 bases fitting TRBD1. Sequenced material: CD4+ T cells from PBMCs. CDR3 sequence: CSVRTGPDIQYF. The CDR3 nucleotides read TGCAGCGTTCGGACAGGTCCGGACATTCAGTACTTC.